Listed below are T cell receptor beta chains from one sample, sequenced in a study of cytomegalovirus exposure and HLA in healthy donors. The repertoire was sequenced with immunoSEQ multiplex PCR; TCRdb's copy has only in-frame clones and lacks some. The sample includes over 120,000 clones, 90% of them seen just once. Sequenced material: PBMCs. These TCRs come from a woman aged 30 to 39 in good health and CMV-seropositive. CDR3s include the opening cysteine and the closing phenylalanine or tryptophan. D genes are given only for firm matches. Size tells how often a clone was seen (once, few, many) or the class of an expanded clone, and some rows leave it out.

>TRBV5-6|TRBD2|once|TRBJ2-1
CASSFRTSGYNEQFF
TGTGCCAGCAGCTTCCGGACTAGCGGCTACAATGAGCAGTTCTTC
>TRBV1|NA|NA|TRBJ2-1
CTSSLGGGSYNEQFF
TGCACCAGCAGCTTAGGCGGGGGGAGCTACAATGAGCAGTTCTTC
>TRBV7-2|TRBD2|NA|TRBJ2-1
CASSLGLADNEQFF
TGTGCCAGCAGCTTAGGGCTAGCGGACAATGAGCAGTTCTTC
>TRBV28|NA|NA|TRBJ2-7
CASSSRQELYEQYF
TGTGCCAGCAGTTCAAGACAGGAGCTCTACGAGCAGTACTTC
>TRBV4-2|TRBD1|NA|TRBJ1-5
CASSQDKTDRGEEGNQPQHF
TGTGCCAGCAGCCAAGATAAAACGGACAGGGGCGAGGAAGGCAATCAGCCCCAGCATTTT
>TRBV2|TRBD1|NA|TRBJ2-5
CAIEIQGEQETQYF
TGTGCCATCGAGATACAGGGGGAACAAGAGACCCAGTACTTC
>TRBV6-5|TRBD1|NA|TRBJ2-7
CASREGQGILYEQYF
TGTGCCAGCAGGGAGGGACAGGGGATTCTCTACGAGCAGTACTTC
>TRBV28|NA|NA|TRBJ1-2
CASSLSTGGYTF
TGTGCCAGCAGTTTATCGACAGGCGGCTACACCTTC
>TRBV5-1|NA|NA|TRBJ1-1
CASSLMGSVAEAFF
TGCGCCAGCAGCCTCATGGGGAGCGTCGCTGAAGCTTTCTTT
>TRBV5-1|NA|NA|TRBJ2-1
CASSLGLGANDEQFF
TGCGCCAGCAGCTTGGGGCTAGGGGCGAACGATGAGCAGTTCTTC
>TRBV6-1|NA|once|TRBJ2-4
CASSESTSLVENIQYF
TGTGCCAGCAGTGAATCCACTAGCCTGGTAGAAAACATTCAGTACTTC
>TRBV2|TRBD1|NA|TRBJ1-5
CASSERDRGNQPQHF
TGTGCCAGCAGCGAGCGGGACAGGGGAAATCAGCCCCAGCATTTT
>TRBV11-3|TRBD2|NA|TRBJ2-7
CASSLVSRLAGTYEQYF
TGTGCCAGCAGCTTAGTCAGTCGACTAGCGGGTACCTACGAGCAGTACTTC
>TRBV27|NA|NA|TRBJ2-7
CASSLSGARYEQYF
TGTGCCAGCAGTTTATCAGGGGCTAGGTACGAGCAGTACTTC
>TRBV7-3|TRBD1|once|TRBJ2-5
CASSARQGATQYF
TGTGCCAGCAGCGCCCGACAGGGGGCCACCCAGTACTTC
>TRBV29-1|NA|NA|TRBJ2-2
CSFRGWRGELFF
TGCAGCTTCAGGGGTTGGCGGGGGGAGCTGTTTTTT
>TRBV5-6|NA|once|TRBJ1-5
CASTLTGLGNQPQHF
TGTGCCAGCACCCTAACGGGGTTGGGCAATCAGCCCCAGCATTTT
>TRBV5-1|NA|NA|TRBJ2-5
CASSLGPRGRGAYQETQYF
TGCGCCAGCAGCTTGGGCCCACGAGGACGGGGGGCCTACCAAGAGACCCAGTACTTC
>TRBV28|NA|NA|TRBJ2-2
CASSLGGGANTGELFF
TGTGCCAGCAGTCTAGGGGGGGGTGCGAACACCGGGGAGCTGTTTTTT
>TRBV28|NA|NA|TRBJ2-7
CASSGPPYEQYF
TGTGCCAGCAGTGGGCCCCCCTACGAGCAGTACTTC
>TRBV5-6|NA|NA|TRBJ1-5
CASSLRQSNQPQHF
TGTGCCAGCAGCTTAAGACAGAGCAATCAGCCCCAGCATTTT
>TRBV6-6|NA|NA|TRBJ1-1
CASSKLQRGGPSEAFF
TGTGCCAGCAGTAAGCTCCAGCGGGGGGGCCCCTCTGAAGCTTTCTTT
>TRBV7-2|NA|NA|TRBJ2-5
CASSLVGGPETQYF
TGTGCCAGCAGCTTAGTAGGGGGTCCAGAGACCCAGTACTTC
>TRBV6-1|NA|NA|TRBJ2-7
CAVLRGSYEQYF
TGTGCCGTACTCAGGGGTTCCTACGAGCAGTACTTC
>TRBV13|NA|NA|TRBJ1-2
CASSLGTGGGYGYTF
TGTGCCAGCAGCTTAGGGACCGGCGGAGGCTATGGCTACACCTTC
>TRBV7-9|NA|NA|TRBJ2-1
CASSHIGQGGHEQFF
TGTGCCAGCAGTCATATCGGACAGGGAGGGCATGAGCAGTTCTTC
>TRBV11-2|TRBD2|NA|TRBJ2-1
CASSLGPSGSDEQFF
TGTGCCAGCAGCTTAGGACCTAGCGGGAGCGATGAGCAGTTCTTC
>TRBV27|TRBD1|once|TRBJ1-1
CASSPDLGRGFTPEYEAFF
TGTGCCAGCAGTCCCGACCTTGGCAGGGGGTTTACTCCTGAATATGAAGCTTTCTTT
>TRBV4-1|NA|NA|TRBJ2-5
CASSQDLRRDWETQYF
TGCGCCAGCAGCCAAGATCTTAGACGGGATTGGGAGACCCAGTACTTC
>TRBV2|TRBD2|NA|TRBJ2-2
CASSELGPGQGGIITGELFF
TGTGCCAGCAGTGAGCTGGGGCCAGGTCAGGGAGGGATCATCACCGGGGAGCTGTTTTTT
>TRBV2|TRBD2|NA|TRBJ2-7
CASSGRFVGRGHEQYF
TGTGCCAGCAGTGGTAGATTTGTCGGGAGGGGCCACGAGCAGTACTTC
>TRBV2|NA|NA|TRBJ1-3
CASSEVRGSGNTIYF
TGTGCCAGCAGTGAAGTAAGGGGCTCTGGAAACACCATATATTTT
>TRBV15|NA|NA|TRBJ2-7
CATRSVGGEQYF
TGTGCCACCAGATCGGTTGGCGGCGAGCAGTACTTC
>TRBV6-5|NA|NA|TRBJ2-7
CASSYRGPYEQYF
TGTGCCAGCAGTTACAGGGGTCCCTACGAGCAGTACTTC
>TRBV29-1|NA|NA|TRBJ1-2
CSVERGTNNYGYTF
TGCAGCGTTGAACGGGGAACCAATAACTATGGCTACACCTTC
>TRBV7-8|TRBD1|NA|TRBJ1-1
CASSLARTGGTEAFF
TGTGCCAGCAGCTTAGCTAGGACAGGGGGCACTGAAGCTTTCTTT
>TRBV28|NA|NA|TRBJ1-6
CASRGAVGRKFSSYNSPLHF
TGTGCCAGCAGGGGGGCCGTTGGCAGAAAATTTAGCTCCTATAATTCACCCCTCCACTTT
>TRBV27|NA|once|TRBJ2-1
CASSLGGSSYNEQFF
TGTGCCAGCAGTTTAGGCGGCAGCTCCTACAATGAGCAGTTCTTC
>TRBV28|NA|NA|TRBJ1-5
CASSFSGGSNQPQHF
TGTGCCAGCAGTTTTTCGGGGGGTAGCAATCAGCCCCAGCATTTT
>TRBV18|TRBD2|once|TRBJ2-1
CASSPQLAGGENEQFF
TGTGCCAGCTCACCCCAACTAGCGGGGGGGGAGAATGAGCAGTTCTTC
>TRBV4-2|TRBD2|NA|TRBJ2-7
CASGLASTSASYEQYF
TGTGCCAGCGGCCTAGCTTCGACTAGCGCCTCCTACGAGCAGTACTTC
>TRBV5-1|NA|NA|TRBJ2-1
CASSLSGKGYNEQFF
TGCGCCAGCAGCTTGTCAGGGAAGGGATACAATGAGCAGTTCTTC
>TRBV15|TRBD2|NA|TRBJ2-4
CATSTRLAGDSRGAKNIQYF
TGTGCCACCAGCACCCGACTAGCGGGGGACTCAAGAGGAGCCAAAAACATTCAGTACTTC
>TRBV10-2|TRBD2|NA|TRBJ2-7
CASSESTSGLSYEQYF
TGCGCCAGCAGTGAGTCGACTAGCGGCCTCTCCTACGAGCAGTACTTC
>TRBV6-5|NA|few|TRBJ2-2
CASSYSFAGELFF
TGTGCCAGCAGTTACTCGTTCGCCGGGGAGCTGTTTTTT
>TRBV5-4|TRBD2|once|TRBJ2-5
CASSFASGSGETQYF
TGTGCCAGCAGCTTCGCTAGCGGGAGTGGTGAGACCCAGTACTTC
>TRBV7-8|NA|NA|TRBJ2-3
CASSLGLAGTDTQYF
TGTGCCAGCAGCTTAGGCCTAGCCGGGACAGATACGCAGTATTTT
>TRBV7-3|TRBD2|NA|TRBJ2-3
CASSLKPTPKFPFVGGPTDTQYF
TGTGCCAGCAGCTTAAAACCGACTCCGAAATTCCCTTTTGTGGGAGGGCCCACAGATACGCAGTATTTT
>TRBV21-1|NA|NA|TRBJ2-5
CASSKVGFERELRETQYF
TGTGCCAGCAGCAAAGTCGGCTTTGAGCGGGAGCTTAGGGAGACCCAGTACTTC
>TRBV6-1|TRBD1|few|TRBJ1-2
CASSERTGIGYTF
TGTGCCAGCAGTGAACGGACAGGGATCGGCTACACCTTC
>TRBV11-1|TRBD1|NA|TRBJ2-1
CASRDRSSYNEQFF
TGTGCCAGCAGGGACAGGAGCTCCTACAATGAGCAGTTCTTC